One sample yielded the 4 T cell receptor beta chains listed below, sequenced in a study of regulatory T cells in long-lasting Graves disease. Libraries of TCR beta came from iRepertoire HTBI primers plus Arm-PCR of CDR3 regions. From the multiplex PCR reads, TCRdb called clonotypes with MiXCR, one entry per CDR3 protein. The sample includes around 420,000 distinct CDR3 sequences, 15% to 18% seen only once; the top ten take about a fifth. As to time point: newly diagnosed GD, antithyroid drugs for less than 3 months. The TCR library was prepared using RNA isolated from PBMCs. The source was peripheral blood mononuclear cells (PBMCs), collected at new diagnosis, from a patient treated with antithyroid drugs. These receptors were collected from a female donor with Graves disease.

This clonotype occurred many times. This chain links TRBV15 with TRBJ2-7, with 7 nucleotides matching TRBD2. V lost 8 bases, J lost 1 base, and 11 bases stayed unmatched. CDR1 and CDR2 (germline): LNHNV, YYDKDF (reference sequence). The CDR3 covers 15 residues. The DNA for the CDR3 is TGTGCCACCGGTACAGGCGGGAGCCTTTCCTACGAGCAGTACTTC. Its protein is CATGTGGSLSYEQYF. Looking up the rest from reference TRBV15 and TRBJ2-7 gives the full variable domain: DAMVIQNPRYQVTQFGKPVTLSCSQTLNHNVMYWYQQKSSQAPKLLFHYYDKDFNNEADTPDNFQSRRPNTSFCFLDIRSPGLGDTAMYLCATGTGGSLSYEQYFGPGTRLTVT.

This clonotype showed up many times. This sequence joins TRBV10-3 and TRBJ1-5; D remains ambiguous. Trimming removed 0 bases from V and 2 bases from J, with 5 bases in between. This CDR3 region has 14 residues. Germline lookup yields CDR1 ENHRY and CDR2 SYGVKD. DNA of the CDR3: TGTGCCATCAGTGAGTCGAAGGGCAATCAGCCCCAGCATTTT. Translated: CAISESKGNQPQHF.

The table lists this clonotype with a few counts. V and J are TRBV28 and TRBJ1-6; 7 bases agree with TRBD1. The CDR3 extends over 16 amino acids. Per the germline V gene, CDR1 is MDHEN and CDR2 is SYDVKM. V shed 5 bases and J 0 bases; nucleotides not matched to a gene: 4. CDR3 nucleotides: TGTGCCAGCAGTCTTAACAGGGGCTCCTATAATTCACCCCTCCACTTT. Translated, it gives CASSLNRGSYNSPLHF.

This clonotype was seen repeatedly, ten times or more. V usage is TRBV18 and J usage is TRBJ2-7, with 12 bases aligning to TRBD1. Trimming removed 6 bases from V and 6 bases from J; junction bases left unmatched: 9. CDR3 length: 15 amino acids. CDR1 and CDR2 (germline): KGHSH, LQKENI. CDR3 bases: TGTGCCAGCTCCCAAGCGGGGACAGGGGGCGGCGAGCAGTACTTC. Its protein is CASSQAGTGGGEQYF.